Detailed here is one T cell receptor beta chain. Its cognate antigen is unknown. All patients picked for sequencing had shown, by flow cytometry, an expansion of CD8+CD57+ cells. Every patient presented with severe acquired aplastic anemia. Prior therapy had not been administered to any patient at the time of blood sampling. These data originate in a study of CD8+CD57+ T cells in acquired aplastic anemia. About the study: Quantities of DNA derived from sorted CD4+ and CD8+ cells averaged approximately 3 ug.

Both TCR beta VDJ combination and CDR3 sequence profiling were carried out. Genomic DNA was the template for this profiling. TCRdb re-derived calls from the reads in MiXCR, one entry per CDR3 protein. The data contain 200,000 or so distinct CDR3 sequences, roughly two thirds of them seen just once; the ten biggest clones take up around 58%. There are 13 residues in the CDR3. Germline CDR1 reads LNHDA; CDR2 reads SQIVND (reference sequence). Trimming removed 3 bases from V and 5 bases from J, with 10 bases in between. Study-level findings and limits: Patients shared about 30 CD8+ CDR3 sequences with controls.

Sequencing input: sorted CD4+, CD8+, or CD8+CD57+ T cells (not recorded which) from PBMCs. This clonotype was sampled from a human donor with aplastic anemia. V gene TRBV19 combines with J gene TRBJ2-5, with D unclear. CDR3 nucleotides: TGTGCCAGTAGTATGGCTCGCCGGGAGACCCAGTACTTC. It specifies CASSMARRETQYF.